This T cell receptor beta chain was obtained from a study of shared clonotypes between healthy human individuals. Background on the study: The study drew on two women and three men aged 18 to 49 as donors. Three CD4 naive, three CD4 memory, two CD8 naive and one CD8 memory plate were used per donor.

Study observations and caveats: Specimens sampled were limited to blood, with tissue repertoires likely differing.

Worth noting for this clone: Its antigen is unknown.

CD45RO-negative, CCR7-positively selected cells formed the naive CD8 fraction, excluding terminally differentiated effector memory CD45RA+ cells. This CDR3 is built from 17 residues. Per germline, CDR1 SGHTS and CDR2 YDEGEE. V lost 6 bases to trimming and J lost 0 bases, with 18 bases between them. Every subset's genomic DNA went evenly onto several immunoSEQ plates. The data were produced by immunoSEQ multiplex PCR, yet TCRdb's version contains in-frame clones alone and is incomplete. The sample consists of approximately 840,000 clones, 90% to 98% of them appearing once. The origin of this receptor is a man aged 25 to 40 in good health. Sequenced: naive CD8+ T cells sorted from blood. The genes are TRBV5-8 and TRBJ1-4; D call uncertain. CDR3 nucleotide sequence: TGTGCCAGCACTAAACGGCGGGAGTCAGCAACTAATGAAAAACTGTTTTTT. It translates to CASTKRRESATNEKLFF.